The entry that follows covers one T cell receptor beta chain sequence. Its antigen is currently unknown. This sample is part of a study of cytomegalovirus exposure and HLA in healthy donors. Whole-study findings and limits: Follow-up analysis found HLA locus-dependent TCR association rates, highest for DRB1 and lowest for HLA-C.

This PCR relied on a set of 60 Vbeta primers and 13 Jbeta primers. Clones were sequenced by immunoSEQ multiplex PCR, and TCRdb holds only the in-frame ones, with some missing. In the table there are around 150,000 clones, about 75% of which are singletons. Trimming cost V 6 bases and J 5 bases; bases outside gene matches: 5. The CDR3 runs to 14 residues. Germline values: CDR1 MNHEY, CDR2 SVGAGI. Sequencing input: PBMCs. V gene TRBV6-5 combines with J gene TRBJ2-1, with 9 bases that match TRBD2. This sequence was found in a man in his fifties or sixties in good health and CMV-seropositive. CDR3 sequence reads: CASRAGGRNNEQFF. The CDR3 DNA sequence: TGTGCCAGCAGAGCGGGGGGCCGGAACAATGAGCAGTTCTTC.